Below are 8 T cell receptor beta chains sequenced from a single sample in a study of blood T cells in healthy people across ages. Primed by a sample-barcoded 5' primer and a J-beta primer mix, a second PCR proceeded for 7 to 11 cycles. TCRdb analysed the 5' RACE reads with MiXCR anew, one entry per CDR3 protein. The sample includes about 760,000 distinct CDR3 sequences, approximately 53% of them seen just once. Sample: blood. The receptors shown here come from a man aged 35 to 55 in good health.

The V and J genes are TRBV5-1 and TRBJ1-6; D is possibly TRBD1 (6 bases). This CDR3 is 16 amino acids long. In germline, CDR1 is SGHRS, CDR2 YFSETQ. With 0 bases removed from V and 8 bases from J, the gap between germline ends came to 15 bases. The CDR3 DNA reads as TGCGCCAGCAGCTTGGAGGGGGACGTGCGTCATTCACCCCTCCACTTT. Translated: CASSLEGDVRHSPLHF.

On this clonotype: One end of the junction does not line up with germline, which may come from a read error. The genes are TRBV2 and TRBJ2-5, with D hard to call. The J call may be incorrect, as the DNA end agrees better with TRBJ2-7. The CDR3 extends over 12 amino acids. Germline V gene lookup returns CDR1 SNHLY and CDR2 FYNNEI. CDR3 sequence: CASREEGNEQYF. CDR3 in DNA: TGTGCCAGCAGGGAAGAAGGAAACGAGCAGTACTTC.

The chain employs TRBV6-5 and TRBJ2-6; weak D call: TRBD1 (5 bases). Germline V CDR1 and CDR2: MNHEY, SVGAGI. There are 16 residues in the CDR3. V lost 8 bases and J lost 0, with 14 bases in between. CDR3 nucleotides: TGTGCCAGCTCCCAGTTCAGGGACTCTGGGGCCAACGTCCTGACTTTC. Its protein product is CASSQFRDSGANVLTF.

This chain joins TRBV5-1 and TRBJ2-1; TRBD2 aligns across 8 bases. J gave up 1 base and V 4 bases, and 10 bases lay outside the gene matches. CDR1 SGHRS and CDR2 YFSETQ come from the germline V gene. There are 17 residues in the CDR3. The CDR3 DNA follows: TGCGCCAGCAGCCCCGGGACTAGTGGTGGGTCCTACAATGAGCAGTTCTTC. Its protein is CASSPGTSGGSYNEQFF.

V gene TRBV20-1 combines with J gene TRBJ2-1, with 13 bases lining up with TRBD2. Germline V gene data show CDR1 as DFQATT and CDR2 as SNEGSKA (reference sequence). The CDR3 is 15 residues long. V lost 5 bases to trimming and J lost 7 bases; unmatched junction nucleotides: 8. CDR3 protein: CSAHGTSGIANEQFF. The CDR3 DNA follows: TGCAGTGCTCACGGGACTAGCGGGATAGCTAATGAGCAGTTCTTC.

The chain recombines TRBV29-1 with TRBJ2-5; maybe TRBD2 (5 bases). Germline assignment: CDR1 SQVTM and CDR2 ANQGSEA. V dropped 4 bases and J dropped 5 bases, with 11 bases sitting between them. There are 12 residues in the CDR3. This CDR3 is CSVGQAGETQYF. The DNA for the CDR3 is TGCAGCGTTGGGCAGGCGGGCGAGACCCAGTACTTC.

CDR3 in amino acids: CASSQRRVEQYF. In DNA form, the CDR3 reads TGTGCCAGCAGCCAACGTCGGGTAGAGCAGTACTTC. The chain has TRBV28 and TRBJ2-7; D gene uncertain. CDR3 length: 12 amino acids. Germline V gene data show CDR1 as MDHEN and CDR2 as SYDVKM. V gave up 6 bases and J gave up 7 bases, with 13 bases separating them.

The DNA of the CDR3 is TGTGCCAGCTCGGGCGGCGATGAAGAGACCCAGTACTTC. It specifies CASSGGDEETQYF. The chain uses TRBV18 and TRBJ2-5; D is undetermined. CDR1 KGHSH and CDR2 LQKENI come from the germline V gene. The CDR3 length is 13 residues. The germline V and J ends were trimmed by 6 bases and 3 bases, with 11 bases remaining between them.